The clone carrying this TCR beta chain was detected only a few times. The antigen is not known. This entry is derived from a study of cytomegalovirus exposure and HLA in healthy donors. Findings of the study overall: Three chains linked to CMV were shown in vitro to be specific for CMV antigens.

The PCR contained 60 Vbeta and 13 Jbeta primers. TCRdb's copy holds only in-frame clones and misses some; the assay was immunoSEQ multiplex PCR. This sample has around 150,000 clones, with roughly 73% found just once. The CDR3 is 13 amino acids. The V gene lost 7 bases and the J gene lost 3 bases, with 12 bases spanning the gap. From germline, CDR1 is KGHSY and CDR2 FQNENV. J is TRBJ1-1 and V is TRBV16; no clear D gene. The sample was PBMCs. The TCR originated in a woman under 40 in good health and CMV-seronegative. The CDR3 sequence: CASTVYRDTEAFF. CDR3 bases: TGTGCCAGCACCGTCTATCGTGACACTGAAGCTTTCTTT.